This entry features one T cell receptor beta chain sequence. This sample is drawn from a study of cytomegalovirus exposure and HLA in healthy donors. There are 16 residues in the CDR3. Primers for the PCR totalled 60 Vbeta and 13 Jbeta. Repertoires were generated with immunoSEQ multiplex PCR, while TCRdb's copy carries only in-frame clones and drops some. This table holds hundreds of thousands of clones, about three quarters found once. Sequencing input: PBMCs. The chain couples TRBV7-5 to TRBJ2-7; the table calls TRBD1, which could not be checked here. TRBV7-5 constitutes a pseudogene. This TCR derives from a woman aged 60 to 75 in good health and CMV-seropositive. Here the CDR3 reads CVRSLGRDIRGYEQYF. CDR3 nucleotides: TGTGTCAGAAGCTTAGGAAGGGACATCCGTGGGTACGAGCAGTACTTC.